This T cell receptor (beta chain) was sequenced in a study of blood T cell repertoires in COVID-19. About the study: Spain, Italy and the United States supplied samples that represented acute and convalescent COVID-19. PBMCs, B-cell-depleted T cells, or T cells were the source of the cDNA or gDNA that made up the material.

The assay was immunoSEQ multiplex PCR, and TCRdb's table has in-frame clones only and misses some. The table shows 190,000 or so clones, with around nine tenths occurring only once. The V gene's germline CDR1 is SGHTA and CDR2 FQGTGA. There are 13 residues in the CDR3. V lost 5 bases, J lost 8 bases, and 6 bases stayed unmatched. This sequence joins TRBV7-3 and TRBJ2-1, with 7 nucleotides matching TRBD2. This TCR was recovered from a middle-aged man with active or convalescent COVID-19. Sequenced input: peripheral blood. The CDR3 bases are TGTGCCAGCAGCATCGGACTAGTCGATGAGCAGTTCTTC. Translated: CASSIGLVDEQFF.